The entry below gives a single T cell receptor beta chain sequence along with its context. What this receptor recognizes is not known. Per-nucleotide qualities are absent, and no much larger clonotype sits a single base away. These data come from a study of CD8 T cells in Susac syndrome (dated 2019 in TCRdb). Looking at the study overall: Among the sequenced Susac syndrome patients, six had clinically active disease and roughly 8 were in clinical remission. Whether CD8+ T cell activation and differentiation in Susac syndrome was antigen driven was tested using repertoire sequencing. At blood withdrawal, Susac syndrome patients were therapy-naive, treated with corticosteroids (with IVIg additionally given to some), or treated with IVIg alone. Findings and caveats that apply to the study as a whole: In patients with Susac syndrome, the CD4+ T cell repertoire showed no detectable clonal expansion. The number of individuals in the TCR sequencing and HLA analysis was acknowledged as relatively small.

RNA was extracted with the RNeasy kit and roughly 0.45 to 1 ug was reverse transcribed using random hexamers. TCR beta CDR3 regions were amplified with the immunoSEQ multiplex PCR assay covering 54 Vbeta and 13 Jbeta segments. PCR amplification bias was corrected using a synthetic template baseline for primer optimization and computational correction. The original methods were these. Reads were assigned to V, D and J genes according to IMGT and analyzed in immunoSEQ Analyzer, with only productive sequences retained. Clonality was computed as one minus Shannon entropy normalized by log2 of the number of productive unique sequences. Public and private clones were assessed among the 100 most prevalent clones of each patient and control. Clones were defined as Susac-specific if absent from the healthy and MS cohorts, from roughly 1,100 published viral clones and from other ImmuneACCESS disease sequences. TCRdb cleaned the public reads at Q25 with fastp, built clones with MiXCR and kept in-frame beta chains. For every CDR3 protein sequence, its rows merge into one entry that carries the most common genes and DNA. TCRdb's processing, not the authors', yielded these V and J calls. Counted in this sample were around 150,000 distinct CDR3 sequences; around 95% of them appeared once. The ten largest clones take up approximately 0.08% of the sample.

The germline ends are 16 bases apart after V is trimmed by 6 bases and J by 4 bases. The cysteine opens and the phenylalanine closes a CDR3 of 16 amino acids. The retained sequence is limited to the CDR3, 48 bases, with the frame set at the first base. High-throughput TCR beta sequencing profiled peripheral blood CD8+ and CD4+ T cells from healthy donors, Susac syndrome patients and multiple sclerosis patients. The Susac syndrome patients fulfilled recently defined diagnostic criteria for definite or probable disease. Bulk CD8+ and CD4+ T cells were purified by magnetic negative isolation, whereas CD8+ TEMRA cells were enriched by FACS. Blood was collected in EDTA tubes and processed within 24 hours, with PBMCs isolated through density gradient centrifugation. PBMCs destined for TCR sequencing were cryopreserved in liquid nitrogen and later thawed in a 37 °C water bath. The sorted or isolated CD4+, CD8+ and CD8+ TEMRA cells reached a purity of at least 90%.

The source of this sequence is a human donor with Susac syndrome. The specimen was CD4+ T cells from PBMCs. The rearrangement joined TRBV12-3 or TRBV12-4 to TRBJ1-6; there is no confident call for the D gene. Here is the DNA: TGTGCCAGCAGCCCGATGCGGCGGACGTATAATTCACCCCTCCACTTT. It specifies CASSPMRRTYNSPLHF.